This entry lists 10 T cell receptor beta chains sequenced from one sample in a study of blood T cell repertoires in COVID-19. Sequenced by immunoSEQ multiplex PCR; TCRdb stores in-frame clones only, minus some. The repertoire holds approximately 40,000 clones, with approximately 85% as singletons. The sample taken for sequencing was peripheral blood. These receptors were taken from a man in his 60s with active or convalescent COVID-19.

This clone came up a few times. The chain has TRBV5-4 and TRBJ1-2, with 7 bases identical to TRBD1. The junction had 4 bases not matched to a gene; V was cut back by 1 base and J by 1 base. This CDR3 comprises 15 residues. The germline V gene encodes CDR1 SGHNT and CDR2 YYREEE (reference sequence). CDR3 residues: CASSLYRGDNYGYTF. The CDR3 nucleotides read TGTGCCAGCAGCTTGTACAGGGGAGATAACTATGGCTACACCTTC.

In this sample, this clone turned up a few times. The V call is TRBV3-1 (or the pseudogene TRBV3-2), the J call TRBJ2-1; 7 nucleotides match TRBD2. The V gene end was trimmed by 5 bases and the J gene end by 6 bases; junction bases not matched to a gene: 7. CDR1 is LGHDT, CDR2 YNNKEL, per germline (reference sequence). This CDR3 contains 14 residues. The CDR3 loop reads CASSFQLAANEQFF. The CDR3 region has the DNA TGTGCCAGCAGCTTTCAGCTAGCGGCCAATGAGCAGTTCTTC.

J is TRBJ1-3 and V is TRBV3-1 (or the pseudogene TRBV3-2); possibly TRBD1 for D (5 bases). Trimming left V 2 bases short and J 4 bases short, with 9 bases between. Looked up from germline, CDR1 is LGHDT and CDR2 is YNNKEL (reference sequence). The CDR3 runs to 14 residues. CDR3 region: CASSQSGAGNTIYF. The DNA for the CDR3 is TGTGCCAGCAGCCAAAGTGGGGCCGGAAACACCATATATTTT.

This rearrangement joins TRBV2 to TRBJ2-1; D perhaps matches TRBD1 (6 bases). The ends were cut back, 6 bases at V and 10 bases at J, with 22 bases in the middle. The length of the CDR3 is 15 residues. Looked up from germline, CDR1 is SNHLY and CDR2 is FYNNEI. CDR3 amino acids: CASRIQAGAYGEQFF. Here the CDR3 DNA reads TGTGCCAGCAGAATTCAGGCAGGGGCTTACGGCGAGCAGTTCTTC.

This sequence joins TRBV2 and TRBJ2-1; the D gene is possibly TRBD2 (6 bases). Trimming stripped 2 bases from V and 4 bases from J, with 12 bases between. The CDR3 runs 15 residues. Germline CDR1 reads SNHLY; CDR2 reads FYNNEI. The CDR3 DNA reads as TGTGCCAGCAGTGAATGGCTAGCGTATTACAATGAGCAGTTCTTC. Amino acid sequence: CASSEWLAYYNEQFF. Full variable domain (outside the CDR3, taken from reference TRBV2 and TRBJ2-1): EPEVTQTPSHQVTQMGQEVILRCVPISNHLYFYWYRQILGQKVEFLVSFYNNEISEKSEIFDDQFSVERPDGSNFTLKIRSTKLEDSAMYFCASSEWLAYYNEQFFGPGTRLTVL.

V gene TRBV19 combines with J gene TRBJ1-6; D remains unclear. The germline V and J ends were trimmed by 3 bases and 5 bases, with 8 bases remaining between them. This CDR3 is built from 14 residues. Germline values: CDR1 LNHDA, CDR2 SQIVND (reference sequence). CDR3 nucleotides: TGTGCCAGTAGTATTGGGCTAAATAATTCACCCCTCCACTTT. Translation: CASSIGLNNSPLHF.

The chain combines TRBV11-2 with TRBJ2-1; TRBD2 matches at 8 bases. This CDR3 region has 16 residues. Germline CDR1 reads SGHAT; CDR2 reads FQNNGV. V lost 4 bases and J lost 6; bases outside the gene matches: 11. CDR3 DNA sequence: TGTGCCAGCAGCTACCTTGGGAGCGGGGGACTCAATGAGCAGTTCTTC. This codes for CASSYLGSGGLNEQFF.

This clone was observed a single time. The J gene is TRBJ1-2, the V gene TRBV2; 12 bases line up with TRBD1. Trimming at V came to 8 bases and at J to 8 bases, leaving 6 bases not matched to a gene. The CDR3 consists of 13 residues. The germline CDR1 and CDR2 sequences are SNHLY and FYNNEI. The CDR3: CASEGQGAEGYTF. In DNA, the CDR3 is TGTGCCAGCGAGGGACAGGGGGCAGAAGGCTACACCTTC. Together with reference TRBV2 and TRBJ1-2, the CDR3 gives the full variable domain: EPEVTQTPSHQVTQMGQEVILRCVPISNHLYFYWYRQILGQKVEFLVSFYNNEISEKSEIFDDQFSVERPDGSNFTLKIRSTKLEDSAMYFCASEGQGAEGYTFGSGTRLTVV.

The gene calls are TRBV5-1 and TRBJ2-1; TRBD1 matches 7 bases. The V gene end was trimmed by 6 bases and the J gene end by 9 bases; junction bases not matched to a gene: 9. The germline gives CDR1 SGHRS, CDR2 YFSETQ. This CDR3 is 13 amino acids long. Here the CDR3 DNA reads TGCGCCAGCATCCAGGGGGTGGGTAGTGAGCAGTTCTTC. It specifies CASIQGVGSEQFF.

The V gene is TRBV10-2, the J gene TRBJ1-1; the match to TRBD1 covers 8 bases. V shed 8 bases, J shed 4 bases, and the junction held 9 bases outside the gene matches. CDR1 is WSHSY and CDR2 is SAAADI in the germline V gene. This CDR3 is built from 14 residues. CDR3 sequence (DNA): TGCGCCAGCTACAACGACAGGGGCGCCACTGAAGCTTTCTTT. Translation gives CASYNDRGATEAFF.